Listed here is a single T cell receptor beta chain. This clone was found once. The antigen it binds to is not known. Per-base qualities were not stored, and no clone one base away is much larger. Libraries were built with the immunoSEQ multiplex PCR assay. TCRdb took over this immuneACCESS table, retaining in-frame rearrangements with V and J assigned. Such tables are incomplete; in checked studies, under half of the missing clones stem from an unresolved V gene, and the remainder is unexplained. This sample comprises tens of thousands of clones, around 96% of them detected only once. The ten largest clonotypes hold around 0.083% of the sample. The data are from a study of T cells after somatic rescue of genetic block (TCRdb year 2020). General notes on the study: The study assessed how robust, over the long term, a T-cell system was when the system had developed through somatic rescue of a genetic block in T-cell development.

From cysteine to phenylalanine, the CDR3 is 15 amino acids long. The sequence is cut down to CDR3 DNA, 45 bases in frame from base 1. V ends up 5 bases short and J 2 bases short, with an unmatched junction base count of 4. CDR1 and CDR2 are read off the germline V gene as SGHTA and FQGNSA. The sequencing sample was made of peripheral blood mononuclear cells (PBMCs). The TCR sequence derives from a child younger than two. Recombination connected TRBV7-2 to TRBJ2-7; 12 bases in between match TRBD2. This receptor carries the CDR3 CASSPLAGGPYEQYF. The base sequence is TGTGCCAGCAGCCCCCTAGCGGGAGGGCCCTACGAGCAGTACTTC.